The 29 T cell receptor beta chains reported below all come from one sample, sequenced in a study of technical replicates of blood from a handful of donors. Assay used: immunoSEQ multiplex PCR; TCRdb lists only in-frame clones, some missing. The table has 65,000 to 95,000 clones, 90% to 95% seen once. Source material: T cells isolated from PBMCs. The receptors were sampled from a human donor in good health.

The chain carries TRBV19 and TRBJ1-5; 9 bases fit TRBD1. V gave up 6 bases and J gave up 4 bases; unmatched junction bases: 19. CDR1 is LNHDA, CDR2 SQIVND, per germline (reference sequence). CDR3 size: 19 residues. The CDR3 DNA reads TGTGCCAGTAGACAACGACAGGGGGAAGCGGTCGCGGGGAATCAGCCCCAGCATTTT. This sequence encodes CASRQRQGEAVAGNQPQHF.

The chain combines TRBV5-1 with TRBJ2-7; perhaps TRBD1 as D (5 bases). V dropped 0 bases and J dropped 6 bases, with 13 bases sitting between them. This CDR3 contains 14 residues. Germline CDR1 is SGHRS and CDR2 is YFSETQ. In nucleotides, the CDR3 is TGCGCCAGCAGCTTGGCACAGGCACCCTCCGAGCAGTACTTC. Translated, it gives CASSLAQAPSEQYF.

This sequence joins TRBV30 and TRBJ2-5; 7 bases map to TRBD2. From germline, CDR1 is GTSNPN and CDR2 SVGIG (reference sequence). Trimming removed 0 bases from V and 3 bases from J; junction bases left unmatched: 4. The CDR3 covers 14 residues. Here the CDR3 DNA reads TGTGCCTGGAGTGTATTTGGGGGGGAAGAGACCCAGTACTTC. Protein: CAWSVFGGEETQYF.

The chain carries TRBV7-2 and TRBJ2-7; perhaps TRBD2 as D (7 bases). V lost 1 base and J 5 bases, leaving 18 bases between the germline ends. Germline loops: CDR1 SGHTA, CDR2 FQGNSA. The CDR3 is 16 residues long. CDR3: CASSLEVGGGRDEQYF. The CDR3 DNA reads TGTGCCAGCAGCTTAGAAGTGGGAGGGGGGAGGGACGAGCAGTACTTC.

The rearrangement joins TRBV18 to TRBJ2-1, with TRBD2 identical over 13 bases. Looked up from germline, CDR1 is KGHSH and CDR2 is LQKENI. The CDR3 sequence is 16 residues long. V trimming: 5 bases; J trimming: 10 bases; junction bases outside the gene matches: 11. The CDR3 region is CASSTSGTSGEGEQFF. CDR3 nucleotides: TGTGCCAGCTCAACCTCCGGGACTAGCGGGGAAGGGGAGCAGTTCTTC.

V usage is TRBV27 and J usage is TRBJ1-5; D may be TRBD1 (5 bases). This CDR3 spans 14 amino acids. Germline V lookup: CDR1 MNHEY, CDR2 SMNVEV (reference sequence). V was pared by 1 base and J by 7 bases, with 11 bases between. The CDR3 sequence is CASSLFPGRQPQHF. Here the CDR3 DNA reads TGTGCCAGCAGTTTATTTCCAGGGAGGCAGCCCCAGCATTTT.

This chain connects TRBV28 to TRBJ1-1; 12 nucleotides line up with TRBD1. The germline V gene has CDR1 MDHEN and CDR2 SYDVKM. V shed 3 bases and J 1 base; nucleotides not matched to a gene: 12. The CDR3 contains 19 residues. In nucleotides, the CDR3 is TGTGCCAGCAGTTTCTCTCTTGCGGGACAGGGGGCCGGGAACACTGAAGCTTTCTTT. Translation: CASSFSLAGQGAGNTEAFF.

The chain recombines TRBV7-6 with TRBJ2-7; 8 nucleotides align to TRBD1. Germline loops: CDR1 SGHVS, CDR2 FNYEAQ. V shed 5 bases, J shed 2 bases, and the junction held 5 bases outside the gene matches. The CDR3 consists of 14 residues. The CDR3 here is CASSLAGGPYEQYF. In DNA, the CDR3 is TGTGCCAGCAGCCTCGCAGGGGGCCCCTACGAGCAGTACTTC.

The J gene is TRBJ2-5, the V gene TRBV5-6, with 8 bases that match TRBD1. This CDR3 contains 16 residues. V shed 5 bases, J shed 4 bases, and the junction held 13 bases outside the gene matches. The germline V gene encodes CDR1 SGHDT and CDR2 YYEEEE. The CDR3 bases are TGTGCCAGCAGGTACTTAGGTTGGACAGGGTCAGAGACCCAGTACTTC. Its translation is CASRYLGWTGSETQYF.

This clone has a single count. The rearrangement uses TRBV11-2 and TRBJ2-7, with D perhaps matching TRBD1 (6 bases). The CDR3 runs 14 residues. V was clipped by 5 bases and J by 3 bases, with 14 bases between them. Germline V gene data show CDR1 as SGHAT and CDR2 as FQNNGV. The chain's CDR3 is CASSPLQGFYEQYF. The CDR3 nucleotides read TGTGCCAGCAGCCCGCTTCAGGGGTTCTACGAGCAGTACTTC.

This rearrangement joins TRBV6-4 to TRBJ1-1; D gene ambiguous. Trimming left V 3 bases short and J 0 bases short, with 11 bases between. The CDR3 length is 15 residues. CDR1 and CDR2 (germline): MRHNA, SNTAGT. DNA for the CDR3: TGTGCCAGCAGTGAGACGGGTTGGGTGAACACTGAAGCTTTCTTT. Translation gives CASSETGWVNTEAFF.

The chain carries TRBV29-1 and TRBJ1-5; D is undetermined. V gave up 3 bases and J gave up 11 bases, with 11 bases separating them. This CDR3 comprises 11 residues. Per the germline V gene, CDR1 is SQVTM and CDR2 is ANQGSEA. The CDR3 loop reads CSVDSGEAQHF. Written as DNA, the CDR3 is TGCAGCGTTGACTCGGGAGAGGCCCAGCATTTT.

The rearrangement joins TRBV4-1 to TRBJ2-6; 12 nucleotides agree with TRBD2. V was clipped by 4 bases and J by 0 bases; unmatched bases: 1. The V gene's germline CDR1 is MGHRA and CDR2 YSYEKL. The CDR3 is 17 residues long. The CDR3 nucleotides read TGCGCCAGCAGCCCGGGACTAGCGGGCTCTGGGGCCAACGTCCTGACTTTC. Translated, it gives CASSPGLAGSGANVLTF.

A word on this clone: Because the CDR3's place on the DNA is in doubt, the DNA is left out and the CDR3 is given as listed by TCRdb. The chain joins TRBV5-6 to TRBJ1-1. The CDR3 length is 15 residues, termini included. CDR1 is SGHDT and CDR2 is YYEEEE in the germline V gene. This CDR3 reads CASSFWRGLNTEAFF.

The chain recombines TRBV5-6 with TRBJ2-1; D gene uncertain. Between the trimmed V and J ends, which lost 0 bases and 9 bases, there was a span of 7 bases. The length of the CDR3 is 12 residues. From germline, CDR1 is SGHDT and CDR2 YYEEEE. The CDR3 DNA is TGTGCCAGCAGCTTGGTAGCCGGTGAGCAGTTCTTC. Its protein is CASSLVAGEQFF.

This chain's CDR3 is CSARSGGGYTF. The CDR3, as DNA: TGCAGTGCTAGATCAGGGGGTGGCTACACCTTC. This chain uses TRBV20-1 with TRBJ1-2; 7 positions agree with TRBD1. V shed 2 bases, J shed 7 bases, and the junction held 1 base outside the gene matches. Germline V CDR1 and CDR2: DFQATT, SNEGSKA (reference sequence). CDR3 length: 11 amino acids.

The rearrangement links TRBV23-1 to TRBJ2-7, with 8 bases identical to TRBD1. TRBV23-1 is noted as an ORF with a role that remains uncertain. Unmatched junction bases numbered 11, after V lost 7 bases and J lost 0 bases. This CDR3 spans 16 amino acids. CDR3 bases: TGCGCCAGCAACACCTACCGGGACAGGAGCTCCTACGAGCAGTACTTC. It yields the protein CASNTYRDRSSYEQYF.

This clone showed up just a few times. This rearrangement joins TRBV4-1 to TRBJ2-4, with TRBD1 identical over 12 bases. Germline CDR1 is MGHRA and CDR2 is YSYEKL. V shed 0 bases and J 1 base; nucleotides not matched to a gene: 13. This CDR3 is built from 21 residues. In DNA, the CDR3 is TGCGCCAGCAGCCAAGATCAATCGGGACAGGGGGCCTGGGGGGCCAAAAACATTCAGTACTTC. It yields the protein CASSQDQSGQGAWGAKNIQYF.

This chain links TRBV5-4 with TRBJ2-1; D is undetermined. The V end lost 1 base, the J end lost 6 bases, and 17 bases lay between the germline ends. Germline V lookup: CDR1 SGHNT, CDR2 YYREEE (reference sequence). The CDR3 is 16 residues long. The CDR3 DNA reads TGTGCCAGCAGCTTGTTCTTGCTCACCCCCGGCAATGAGCAGTTCTTC. Translating it yields CASSLFLLTPGNEQFF.

There are a few counts of this clone. The rearrangement links TRBV15 to TRBJ2-5; D ambiguous. Per the germline V gene, CDR1 is LNHNV and CDR2 is YYDKDF (reference sequence). There are 12 residues in the CDR3. V was clipped by 0 bases and J by 4 bases, with 3 bases between them. CDR3 in amino acids: CATSRDRETQYF. The CDR3 DNA reads TGTGCCACCAGCAGAGATCGAGAGACCCAGTACTTC. Full variable domain (remainder filled in from reference TRBV15 and TRBJ2-5): DAMVIQNPRYQVTQFGKPVTLSCSQTLNHNVMYWYQQKSSQAPKLLFHYYDKDFNNEADTPDNFQSRRPNTSFCFLDIRSPGLGDTAMYLCATSRDRETQYFGPGTRLLVL.

This sequence joins TRBV27 and TRBJ1-5; TRBD1 aligns across 7 bases. Looked up from germline, CDR1 is MNHEY and CDR2 is SMNVEV (reference sequence). The CDR3 covers 17 residues. V shed 6 bases, J shed 3 bases, and the junction held 14 bases outside the gene matches. The CDR3 bases are TGTGCCAGCAGGTTAAGGGCCGGGACAGAGATCAATCAGCCCCAGCATTTT. Amino acid sequence: CASRLRAGTEINQPQHF.

The chain joins TRBV6-5 to TRBJ1-3; D remains ambiguous. The germline CDR1 and CDR2 sequences are MNHEY and SVGAGI. This CDR3 is 15 amino acids long. V was cut by 0 bases and J by 7 bases, with 13 bases left in between. The CDR3 DNA sequence: TGTGCCAGCAGTTACTCGAGCATTCTACGTAACACCATATATTTT. It is translated as CASSYSSILRNTIYF.

Only a few counts were recorded for this clone. The chain uses TRBV7-9 and TRBJ1-1; TRBD1 might be the D (6 bases). The V gene lost 11 bases and the J gene lost 0 bases, with 16 bases spanning the gap. This CDR3 region has 14 residues. The germline V gene has CDR1 SEHNR and CDR2 FQNEAQ (reference sequence). CDR3 bases: TGTGCCTCGACTCGTGGGGGCATGAACACTGAAGCTTTCTTT. Amino acid sequence: CASTRGGMNTEAFF.

The chain carries TRBV11-2 and TRBJ2-1; D not certain. Trimming left V 2 bases short and J 0 bases short, with 8 bases between. Germline lookup yields CDR1 SGHAT and CDR2 FQNNGV. The CDR3 covers 15 residues. In nucleotides, the CDR3 is TGTGCCAGCAGCTTATTCAGTACCTCCTACAATGAGCAGTTCTTC. The encoded protein is CASSLFSTSYNEQFF.

This clone was seen more than once but under ten times. V and J are TRBV10-1 and TRBJ2-1; TRBD2 aligns across 9 bases. This CDR3 has 17 amino acids. The V gene end was trimmed by 0 bases and the J gene end by 4 bases; junction bases not matched to a gene: 7. Per the germline V gene, CDR1 is WNHNN and CDR2 is SYGVQD (reference sequence). The DNA for the CDR3 is TGCGCCAGCAGTGAGTCGATGTTGGCGGGAGGGTACAATGAGCAGTTCTTC. Translating gives CASSESMLAGGYNEQFF.

The chain combines TRBV19 with TRBJ2-5, with TRBD1 matching over 9 bases. The CDR3 is 14 residues long. The germline V gene has CDR1 LNHDA and CDR2 SQIVND (reference sequence). The V gene end was trimmed by 7 bases and the J gene end by 5 bases; junction bases not matched to a gene: 8. This chain's CDR3 is CASTPTGGEETQYF. In DNA form, the CDR3 reads TGTGCCAGTACTCCAACAGGGGGCGAGGAGACCCAGTACTTC.

The CDR3 DNA reads as TGTGCCAGCAGTAGGCGGGGGGAGACCCAGTACTTC. It encodes CASSRRGETQYF. The rearrangement joins TRBV6-5 to TRBJ2-5, with 7 bases matching TRBD2. CDR1 is MNHEY and CDR2 is SVGAGI in the germline V gene. V trimming: 5 bases; J trimming: 5 bases; junction bases outside the gene matches: 2. The CDR3 extends over 12 amino acids.

V gene TRBV6-5 combines with J gene TRBJ1-2; unclear D gene. Trimming removed 2 bases from V and 8 bases from J, with 21 bases in between. CDR1 and CDR2 from the germline V gene are MNHEY and SVGAGI. The CDR3 is 16 amino acids. In DNA, the CDR3 is TGTGCCAGCAGTTACGGGAGAAGAGTAACAACGGGGGGCTACACCTTC. This codes for CASSYGRRVTTGGYTF.

This chain's CDR3 is CASSASSGTSGSSVTDTQYF. As DNA, the CDR3 is TGTGCCAGCAGCGCCTCCTCCGGGACTAGCGGGAGCTCGGTCACAGATACGCAGTATTTT. This sequence joins TRBV7-6 and TRBJ2-3; TRBD2 matches at 14 bases. This CDR3 is built from 20 residues. Germline CDR1 reads SGHVS; CDR2 reads FNYEAQ. With V trimmed by 5 bases and J by 2 bases, 15 bases remained unmatched.